Below, 10 T cell receptor beta chains from the same sample are listed, as sequenced in a study of blood T cells in healthy people across ages (dated by TCRdb to about 2015). Receptors were amplified or captured by 5' RACE. This sample was sequenced with an Illumina HiSeq 2500. A second PCR of 7 to 11 cycles was performed with a sample-barcoded 5' primer and a J-beta primer mix. TCRdb's own reprocessing of the public reads used fastp at Q25 and MiXCR and kept productive beta chains. Here each entry gathers all rows of one CDR3 protein and keeps the most common genes and DNA. Recorded for this sample are 590,000 or so distinct CDR3 sequences; 25% to 35% of them occurred a single time. About a sixth of the sample lies in the top ten. Sequences were obtained from blood. These receptors all stem from a woman older than 75 in good health.

This clonotype was seen repeatedly, ten times or more. The chain couples TRBV20-1 to TRBJ2-7; TRBD1 agrees at 8 bases. CDR1 is DFQATT and CDR2 is SNEGSKA in the germline V gene (reference sequence). The V segment lost 6 bases and the J segment 5 bases; nucleotides outside the gene matches: 6. The CDR3 is 12 residues long. DNA of the CDR3: TGCAGTGCACAGGGGGGCGGCGACGAGCAGTACTTC. Its translation is CSAQGGGDEQYF.

This clonotype was counted ten times or more. V is TRBV18 and J is TRBJ2-3; possibly TRBD1 for D (6 bases). Germline V gives CDR1 KGHSH, CDR2 LQKENI. The V end was cut by 4 bases, the J end by 6 bases, with 20 bases between. The length of the CDR3 is 16 residues. The DNA for the CDR3 is TGTGCCAGCTCACGGACACCAAGCAGGGGCGAGGATACGCAGTATTTT. It is translated as CASSRTPSRGEDTQYF. The variable domain in full, completed from reference TRBV18 and TRBJ2-3, reads NAGVMQNPRHLVRRRGQEARLRCSPMKGHSHVYWYRQLPEEGLKFMVYLQKENIIDESGMPKERFSAEFPKEGPSILRIQQVVRGDSAAYFCASSRTPSRGEDTQYFGPGTRLTVL.

Comment on this clonotype: A read error may explain this, as a much larger clone is one base away. J is TRBJ2-3 and V is TRBV5-5, with 10 bases lining up with TRBD1. J gave up 6 bases and V 5 bases, and 9 bases lay outside the gene matches. CDR3 length equals 15 residues. The germline V gene encodes CDR1 SGHKS and CDR2 YYEKEE (reference sequence). CDR3 loop: CASSQAWDRGDTQYF. The CDR3 DNA reads TGTGCCAGCAGTCAAGCTTGGGACAGGGGTGATACGCAGTATTTT.

There are a few counts of this clonotype. The genes are TRBV6-2 or TRBV6-3 and TRBJ2-7, with D maybe TRBD2 (6 bases). The CDR3 length is 13 residues. CDR1 MNHEY and CDR2 SVGEGT come from the germline V gene. Trimming cost V 6 bases and J 7 bases, with 16 bases left between them. The CDR3 nucleotides read TGTGCCAGCAGCCTCTCGAGGCGGGGAGAGCAGTACTTC. Translating gives CASSLSRRGEQYF.

The rearrangement links TRBV4-2 to TRBJ2-3; TRBD2 agrees at 15 bases. From germline, CDR1 is LGHNA and CDR2 YNFKEQ. This CDR3 is 16 amino acids long. Trimming at V came to 5 bases and at J to 3 bases, leaving 3 bases not matched to a gene. CDR3 coding DNA: TGTGCCAGCAGCGAGGGGACTAGCGGGGGGACAGATACGCAGTATTTT. This translates into CASSEGTSGGTDTQYF.

The rearrangement links TRBV30 to TRBJ1-2; TRBD1 is a possible D gene (5 bases). The CDR3 is 13 residues long. Trimming left V 0 bases short and J 5 bases short, with 10 bases between. Germline V gene lookup returns CDR1 GTSNPN and CDR2 SVGIG (reference sequence). CDR3 amino acids: CAWSVGGRYGYTF. The CDR3 DNA sequence: TGTGCCTGGAGTGTGGGGGGGAGGTATGGCTACACCTTC.

This clonotype was counted between two and nine times. The rearrangement joins TRBV6-2 or TRBV6-3 to TRBJ1-5; 7 bases match TRBD1. With V trimmed by 8 bases and J by 6 bases, 10 bases remained unmatched. CDR3 size: 14 residues. The germline V gene encodes CDR1 MNHEY and CDR2 SVGEGT. The CDR3 region is CASGWTGGGQPQHF. The CDR3 bases are TGTGCCAGCGGTTGGACAGGAGGGGGTCAGCCCCAGCATTTT.

As to this clonotype: A much larger clonotype is one base distant, so this may be a read error. The chain uses TRBV6-5 and TRBJ1-2; D gene unclear. Germline loops: CDR1 MNHEY, CDR2 SVGAGI. CDR3 size: 15 residues. V was trimmed by 7 bases and J by 0 bases, leaving 15 bases between them. The CDR3 DNA follows: TGTGCCAGCAAGGAAGACCCGGGGACTAACTATGGCTACACCTTC. It translates to CASKEDPGTNYGYTF.

The genes are TRBV15 and TRBJ2-7, with 8 bases fitting TRBD1. Trimming took 3 bases from V and 2 from J; bases not matched to a gene: 6. The CDR3 sequence is 15 residues long. CDR1 is LNHNV, CDR2 YYDKDF, per germline (reference sequence). The CDR3 nucleotides are TGTGCCACCAGCAGGGCACGACAGGGGACCTACGAGCAGTACTTC. Its translation is CATSRARQGTYEQYF.

The chain uses TRBV5-1 and TRBJ1-4, with 8 bases fitting TRBD1. V shed 2 bases, J shed 10 bases, and the junction held 7 bases outside the gene matches. Germline CDR1 and CDR2: SGHRS and YFSETQ. This CDR3 region has 14 residues. The CDR3 DNA reads TGCGCCAGCAGCTTCACAGGGGGAGTCGGAAAACTGTTTTTT. Protein sequence: CASSFTGGVGKLFF.